The clone carrying this TCR beta chain was observed a handful of times. As yet, its antigen is unknown. The CDR3 runs to 13 residues. Germline CDR1 is SEHNR and CDR2 is FQNEAQ (reference sequence). Trimming cost V 5 bases and J 5 bases, with 12 bases left between them. This record belongs to a study of beta chain features in type 1 diabetes. General study findings and limits: A moderate, significant TCRB CDR3 shortening appeared in type 1 diabetes across four CD4+ subsets.

Expressed TCRB transcripts were sequenced after all isolated RNA was converted to cDNA. Clones were sequenced by immunoSEQ multiplex PCR, and TCRdb holds only the in-frame ones, with some missing. Found here are 600,000 to 700,000 clones, roughly 13% of them singletons; the top ten hold 0.022%. The V and J genes are TRBV7-9 and TRBJ1-1; the D gene is possibly TRBD1 (6 bases). The source is a man aged 18 to 30 with type 1 diabetes. Sequencing was performed on naive CD4+ T cells from blood. The DNA for the CDR3 is TGTGCCAGCAGCCCAACAGGGCGGACTGAAGCTTTCTTT. It codes for CASSPTGRTEAFF. Full variable domain (missing parts from reference TRBV7-9 and TRBJ1-1): DTGVSQNPRHKITKRGQNVTFRCDPISEHNRLYWYRQTLGQGPEFLTYFQNEAQLEKSRLLSDRFSAERPKGSFSTLEIQRTEQGDSAMYLCASSPTGRTEAFFGQGTRLTVV.